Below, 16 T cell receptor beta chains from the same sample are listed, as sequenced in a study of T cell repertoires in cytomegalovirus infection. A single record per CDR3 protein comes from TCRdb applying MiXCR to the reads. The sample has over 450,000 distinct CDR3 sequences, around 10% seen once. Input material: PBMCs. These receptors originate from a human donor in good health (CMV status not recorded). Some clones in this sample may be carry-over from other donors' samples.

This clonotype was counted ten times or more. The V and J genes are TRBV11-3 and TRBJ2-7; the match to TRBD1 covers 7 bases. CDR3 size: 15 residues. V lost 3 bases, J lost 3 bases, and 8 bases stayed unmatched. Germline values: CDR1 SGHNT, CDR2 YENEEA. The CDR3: CASSLGDSTFYEQYF. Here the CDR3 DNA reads TGTGCCAGCAGCTTGGGGGACAGTACCTTCTACGAGCAGTACTTC.

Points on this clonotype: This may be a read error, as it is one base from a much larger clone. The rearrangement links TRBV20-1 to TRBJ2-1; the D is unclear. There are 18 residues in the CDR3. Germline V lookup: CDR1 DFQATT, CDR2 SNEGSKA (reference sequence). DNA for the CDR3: TGCAGTGCTAGAGTCCCAGGCTCACCGGTGTGGTCCTACAATGAGCAGCTCTTC. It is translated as CSARVPGSPVWSYNEQLF.

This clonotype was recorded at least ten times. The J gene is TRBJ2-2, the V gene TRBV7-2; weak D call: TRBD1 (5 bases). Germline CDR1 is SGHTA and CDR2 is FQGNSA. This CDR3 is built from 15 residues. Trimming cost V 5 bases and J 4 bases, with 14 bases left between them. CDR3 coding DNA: TGTGCCAGCAGCGTACGAGACAGAGTCACCGGGGAGCTGTTTTTT. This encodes CASSVRDRVTGELFF. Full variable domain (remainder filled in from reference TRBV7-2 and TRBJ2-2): GAGVSQSPSNKVTEKGKDVELRCDPISGHTALYWYRQSLGQGLEFLIYFQGNSAPDKSGLPSDRFSAERTGGSVSTLTIQRTQQEDSAVYLCASSVRDRVTGELFFGEGSRLTVL.

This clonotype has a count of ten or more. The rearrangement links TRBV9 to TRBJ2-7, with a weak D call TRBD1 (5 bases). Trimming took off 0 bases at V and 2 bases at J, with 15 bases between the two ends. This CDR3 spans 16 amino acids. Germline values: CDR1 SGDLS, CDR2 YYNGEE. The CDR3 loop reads CASSVDGHSPAYEQYF. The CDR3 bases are TGTGCCAGCAGCGTAGATGGACACTCGCCGGCCTACGAGCAGTACTTC.

As DNA, the CDR3 is TGTGCCAGCAGCCTAACCGGGGGGAGCACCGAGACCCAGTACTTC. Translating gives CASSLTGGSTETQYF. The chain combines TRBV7-9 with TRBJ2-5; TRBD2 agrees at 7 bases. CDR3 length: 15 amino acids. Germline-derived CDR1 and CDR2 are SEHNR and FQNEAQ (reference sequence). V shed 5 bases, J shed 5 bases, and the junction held 11 bases outside the gene matches.

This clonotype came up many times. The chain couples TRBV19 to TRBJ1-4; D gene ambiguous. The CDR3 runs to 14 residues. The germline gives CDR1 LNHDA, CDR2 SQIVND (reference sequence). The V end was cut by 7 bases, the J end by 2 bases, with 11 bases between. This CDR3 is CASKDGGTNEKLFF. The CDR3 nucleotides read TGTGCCAGTAAGGACGGCGGGACTAATGAAAAACTGTTTTTT.

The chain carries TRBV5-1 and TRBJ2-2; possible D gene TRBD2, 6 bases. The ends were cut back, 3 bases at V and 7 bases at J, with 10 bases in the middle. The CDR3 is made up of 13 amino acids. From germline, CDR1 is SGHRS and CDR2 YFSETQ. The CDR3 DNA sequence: TGCGCCAGCAGCTGGGACTGGAACGGGGAGCTGTTTTTT. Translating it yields CASSWDWNGELFF.

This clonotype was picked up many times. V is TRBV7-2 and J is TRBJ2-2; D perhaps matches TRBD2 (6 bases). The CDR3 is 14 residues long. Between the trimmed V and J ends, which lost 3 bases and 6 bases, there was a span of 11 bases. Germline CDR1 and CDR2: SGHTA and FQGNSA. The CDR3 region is CASSFRREAGELFF. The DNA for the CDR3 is TGTGCCAGCAGCTTCCGGAGGGAGGCCGGGGAGCTGTTTTTT.

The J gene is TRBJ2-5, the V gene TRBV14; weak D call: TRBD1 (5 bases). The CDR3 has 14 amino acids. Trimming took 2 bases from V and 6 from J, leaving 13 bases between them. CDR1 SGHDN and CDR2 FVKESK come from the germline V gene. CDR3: CASSQMQGGQTQYF. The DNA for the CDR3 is TGTGCCAGCAGCCAAATGCAGGGCGGACAGACCCAGTACTTC. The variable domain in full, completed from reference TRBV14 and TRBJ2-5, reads EAGVTQFPSHSVIEKGQTVTLRCDPISGHDNLYWYRRVMGKEIKFLLHFVKESKQDESGMPNNRFLAERTGGTYSTLKVQPAELEDSGVYFCASSQMQGGQTQYFGPGTRLLVL.

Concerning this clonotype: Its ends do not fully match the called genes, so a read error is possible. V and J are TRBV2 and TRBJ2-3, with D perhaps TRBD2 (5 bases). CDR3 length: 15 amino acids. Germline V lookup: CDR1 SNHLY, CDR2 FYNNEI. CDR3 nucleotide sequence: TGTGGCAGCAGTGAACGGAGGCCAGACACAGATACGCAGTATTTT. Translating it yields CGSSERRPDTDTQYF.

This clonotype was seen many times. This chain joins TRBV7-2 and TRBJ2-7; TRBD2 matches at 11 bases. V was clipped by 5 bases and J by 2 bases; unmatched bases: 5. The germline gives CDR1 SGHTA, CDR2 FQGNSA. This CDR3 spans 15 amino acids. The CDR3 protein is CASSTSGGKAYEQYF. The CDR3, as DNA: TGTGCCAGCAGCACTAGCGGGGGAAAGGCCTACGAGCAGTACTTC.

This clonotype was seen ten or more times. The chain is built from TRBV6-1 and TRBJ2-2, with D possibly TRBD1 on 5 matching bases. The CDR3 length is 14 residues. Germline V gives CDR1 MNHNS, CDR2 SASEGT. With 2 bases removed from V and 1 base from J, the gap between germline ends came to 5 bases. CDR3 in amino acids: CASSETGNTGELFF. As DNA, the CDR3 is TGTGCCAGCAGTGAAACAGGGAACACCGGGGAGCTGTTTTTT.

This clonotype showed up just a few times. The CDR3 nucleotides are TGTGCCAGCAGCTTGGACAGGGGGTACTCCTACGAGCAGTACTTC. It codes for CASSLDRGYSYEQYF. The chain is built from TRBV5-4 and TRBJ2-7, with 8 bases fitting TRBD1. The CDR3 has 15 residues. The J segment lost 0 bases and the V segment lost 0 bases, leaving 2 bases of the junction unmatched. Germline V CDR1 and CDR2: SGHNT, YYREEE (reference sequence).

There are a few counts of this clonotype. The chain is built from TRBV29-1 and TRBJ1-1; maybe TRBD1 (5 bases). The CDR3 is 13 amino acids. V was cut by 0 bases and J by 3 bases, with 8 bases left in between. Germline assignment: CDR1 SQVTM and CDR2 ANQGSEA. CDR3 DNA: TGCAGCGTTGAAGATCTGGGGGACACTGAAGCTTTCTTT. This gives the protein CSVEDLGDTEAFF.

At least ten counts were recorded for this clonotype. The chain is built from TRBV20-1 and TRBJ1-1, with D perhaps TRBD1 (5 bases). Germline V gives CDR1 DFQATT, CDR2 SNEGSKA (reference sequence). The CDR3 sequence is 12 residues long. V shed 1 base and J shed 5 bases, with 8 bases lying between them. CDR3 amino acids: CSARVRETEAFF. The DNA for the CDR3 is TGCAGTGCTAGAGTCAGGGAAACTGAAGCTTTCTTT.

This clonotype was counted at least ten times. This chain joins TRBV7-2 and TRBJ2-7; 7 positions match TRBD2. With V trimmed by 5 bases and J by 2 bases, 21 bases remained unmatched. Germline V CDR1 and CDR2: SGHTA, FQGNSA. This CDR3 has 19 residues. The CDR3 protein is CASSPLGGAGTLAPYEQYF. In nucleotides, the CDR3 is TGTGCCAGCAGCCCTCTGGGTGGAGCGGGAACATTAGCCCCCTACGAGCAGTACTTC.